The 6 T cell receptor beta chains below were found in one sample sequenced in a study of cytomegalovirus exposure and HLA in healthy donors. PCR primers comprised 60 Vbeta and 13 Jbeta primers. Method: immunoSEQ multiplex PCR; TCRdb's copy keeps in-frame clones and lacks some. The table lists 70,000 to 85,000 clones, more than 50% of them singletons. Sequencing was done on a sample of PBMCs. The source of these receptors is a male donor in good health and CMV-seropositive.

The rearrangement links TRBV6-1 to TRBJ1-2; 7 positions agree with TRBD1. The length of the CDR3 is 13 residues. Germline assignment: CDR1 MNHNS and CDR2 SASEGT. J lost 2 bases, V lost 7 bases, and 4 bases had no gene match. For the CDR3, the DNA is TGTGCCAGCATTGGGGACAGAAACTATGGCTACACCTTC. Its protein product is CASIGDRNYGYTF.

This chain links TRBV6-1 with TRBJ1-2, with 7 bases fitting TRBD1. CDR3 length: 13 amino acids. The germline V gene has CDR1 MNHNS and CDR2 SASEGT. V lost 9 bases, J lost 0 bases, and 4 bases stayed unmatched. Written as DNA, the CDR3 is TGTGCCAGTGACAGGGAAACTAACTATGGCTACACCTTC. Its translation is CASDRETNYGYTF.

This chain connects TRBV25-1 to TRBJ2-5; D possibly corresponds to TRBD2 (6 bases). CDR1 and CDR2 from the germline V gene are MGHDK and SYGVNS. The length of the CDR3 is 15 residues. The V gene lost 3 bases and the J gene lost 4 bases, with 15 bases spanning the gap. In nucleotides, the CDR3 is TGTGCCAGCAGTGAGGGTCGGGGGTGGGGAGAGACCCAGTACTTC. It yields the protein CASSEGRGWGETQYF.

The CDR3 reads CASRPGGEGPQHF. Written as DNA, the CDR3 is TGTGCCAGCAGACCAGGGGGCGAGGGGCCCCAGCATTTT. This chain links TRBV28 with TRBJ1-5; 8 nucleotides agree with TRBD1. There are 13 residues in the CDR3. The V segment lost 6 bases and the J segment 9 bases; nucleotides outside the gene matches: 7. CDR1 is MDHEN, CDR2 SYDVKM, per germline.

In its sample, this clone was seen a few times. The chain combines TRBV5-4 with TRBJ1-2, with TRBD1 matching over 10 bases. Germline CDR1 is SGHNT and CDR2 is YYREEE (reference sequence). CDR3 size: 17 residues. Germline trimming cut 3 bases from V and 0 bases from J; bases unmatched to any gene: 8. This CDR3 is CASSSDRGPLANYGYTF. The DNA of the CDR3 is TGTGCCAGCAGCTCTGACAGGGGGCCCTTGGCTAACTATGGCTACACCTTC.

The J gene is TRBJ2-1, the V gene TRBV6-5; TRBD2 aligns across 10 bases. Germline V lookup: CDR1 MNHEY, CDR2 SVGAGI. There are 15 residues in the CDR3. With 3 bases clipped from V and 5 bases from J, the junction kept 4 bases outside the gene matches. The CDR3 loop reads CASSYFSGGNNEQFF. DNA of the CDR3: TGTGCCAGCAGTTATTTTAGCGGGGGGAACAATGAGCAGTTCTTC.